These T cell receptor beta chains were read from a single sample in a study of cytomegalovirus exposure and HLA in healthy donors. Libraries were prepared by immunoSEQ multiplex PCR; TCRdb keeps only in-frame clonotypes and omits some of them. Of about 150,000 clones in the sample, approximately 80% were seen once. Sequenced: PBMCs. Receptor source: a woman aged 45-59 years in good health and CMV-seropositive. Both conserved end residues are part of each CDR3.

TRBJ2-5	TRBV12-5	CASGSGTGAPVDQETQYF
TRBJ2-3	TRBV4-2	CASSQNVGGAGTDTQYF
TRBJ1-5	TRBV6-1	CASKEMVYSNQPQHF
TRBJ1-1	TRBV28	CASSTTGEKDEAFF
TRBJ2-3	TRBV4-3	CASSQGAGRADTQYF
TRBJ2-1	TRBV2	CASKLDRGIFNEQFF
TRBJ2-3	TRBV5-1	CASSLGLGGTDTQYF
TRBJ2-2	TRBV2	CASSELGGGGSANTGELFF
TRBJ2-1	TRBV18	CASSPRLAGDHNEQFF
TRBJ1-5	TRBV5-8	CASSLRPGQGVFQPQHF
TRBJ2-1	TRBV5-1	CASRSQGGSYNEQFF
TRBJ1-1	TRBV6-6	CASSPDRTRAEASF
TRBJ1-4	TRBV9	CASNKGQTNEKLFF
TRBJ1-3	TRBV6-1	CASRAAGGSGNTIYF
TRBJ2-7	TRBV27	CASRRGTGIYEQYF
TRBJ2-7	TRBV7-9	CASSSRQVTYEQYF
TRBJ2-7	TRBV2	CASRLGQVGHEQYF
TRBJ2-2	TRBV5-6	CASSFTSGGPSAGELFF
TRBJ1-3	TRBV20-1	CSAPVRNTIYF
TRBJ1-2	TRBV5-4	CASSFGGLGYTF
TRBJ2-1	TRBV5-1	CASSLDAGTTRLNEQFF
TRBJ2-7	TRBV7-7	CASSLDGGGEQYF
TRBJ1-2	TRBV6-5	CASGIKGARGYTF
TRBJ2-1	TRBV4-1	CASSQALSRGNEQFF
TRBJ1-5	TRBV5-1	CASSSGTGDEPQHF
TRBJ1-1	TRBV10-3	CAISDLQGLNTEAFF
TRBJ2-7	TRBV6-1	CASSEVEGSSYEQYF
TRBJ1-4	TRBV6-5	CASSSSVSTNEKLFF
TRBJ1-1	TRBV29-1	CSVVRAKNTEAFF
TRBJ1-5	TRBV18	CASSLGRDQPQHF
TRBJ2-5	TRBV2	CASSTRQGLVGETQYF
TRBJ2-2	TRBV19	CASTNRGSGELFF
TRBJ2-2	TRBV2	CASSEVAGGANTGELFF
TRBJ1-2	TRBV5-4	CASSLNSRGRERGYTF
TRBJ1-2	TRBV4-2	CASSQETGVGYGYTF
TRBJ2-2	TRBV13	CASSSILDRGYTGELFF
TRBJ2-3	TRBV6-6	CASSYSPGEDTQYF